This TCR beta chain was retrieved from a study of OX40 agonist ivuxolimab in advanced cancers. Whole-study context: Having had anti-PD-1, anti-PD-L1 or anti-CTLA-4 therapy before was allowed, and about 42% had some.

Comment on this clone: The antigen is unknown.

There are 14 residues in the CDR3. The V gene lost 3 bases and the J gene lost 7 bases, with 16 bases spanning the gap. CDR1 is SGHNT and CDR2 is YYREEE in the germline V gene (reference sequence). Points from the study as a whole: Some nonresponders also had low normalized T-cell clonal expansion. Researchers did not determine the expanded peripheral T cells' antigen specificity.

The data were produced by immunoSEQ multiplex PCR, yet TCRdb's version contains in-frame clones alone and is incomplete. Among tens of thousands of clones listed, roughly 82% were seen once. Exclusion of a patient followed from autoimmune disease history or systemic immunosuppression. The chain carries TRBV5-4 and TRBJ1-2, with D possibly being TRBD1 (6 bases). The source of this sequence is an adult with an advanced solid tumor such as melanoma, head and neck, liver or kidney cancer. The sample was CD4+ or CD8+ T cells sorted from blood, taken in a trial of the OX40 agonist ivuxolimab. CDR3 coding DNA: TGTGCCAGCAGCTCGGGGGCCAGTCCTACTGGCTACACCTTC. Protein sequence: CASSSGASPTGYTF.